This TCR beta chain appears in the sequencing data of a study of OX40 agonist ivuxolimab in advanced cancers. Profiling relied on immunoSEQ multiplex PCR, and the TCRdb table lists in-frame clones only, not all of them. Of 100,000 or so clones in the sample, 95% to 96% were seen once. In germline, CDR1 is LNHDA, CDR2 SQIVND (reference sequence). The V and J ends lost 10 bases and 3 bases, in that order; junction bases with no gene match: 11. This CDR3 is 14 amino acids long. The sequence derives from an adult with an advanced solid tumor such as melanoma, head and neck, liver or kidney cancer. V is TRBV19 and J is TRBJ1-2, with TRBD1 identical over 7 bases. The sample in question was CD4+ or CD8+ T cells sorted from blood, obtained in a trial of the OX40 agonist ivuxolimab. The CDR3 loop is CATLGQTVYYGYTF. Written as DNA, the CDR3 is TGTGCCACTCTGGGACAGACAGTCTACTATGGCTACACCTTC. Full variable domain (rest looked up from reference TRBV19 and TRBJ1-2): DGGITQSPKYLFRKEGQNVTLSCEQNLNHDAMYWYRQDPGQGLRLIYYSQIVNDFQKGDIAEGYSVSREKKESFPLTVTSAQKNPTAFYLCATLGQTVYYGYTFGSGTRLTVV.